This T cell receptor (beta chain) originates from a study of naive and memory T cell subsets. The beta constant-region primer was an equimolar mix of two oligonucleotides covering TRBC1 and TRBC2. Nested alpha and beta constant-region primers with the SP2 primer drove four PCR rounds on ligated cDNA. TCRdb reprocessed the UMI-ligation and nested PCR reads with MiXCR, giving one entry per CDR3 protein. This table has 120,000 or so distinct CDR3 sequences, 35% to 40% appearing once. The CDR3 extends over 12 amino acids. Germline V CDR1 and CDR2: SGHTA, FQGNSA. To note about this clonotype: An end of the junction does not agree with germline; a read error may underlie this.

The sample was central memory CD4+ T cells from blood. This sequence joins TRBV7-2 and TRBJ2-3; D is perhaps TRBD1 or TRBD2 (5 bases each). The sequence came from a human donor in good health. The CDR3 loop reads CVSSLWGDTQYF. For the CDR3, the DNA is TGTGTCAGCAGCTTATGGGGGGATACGCAGTATTTT. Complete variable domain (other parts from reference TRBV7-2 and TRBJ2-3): GAGVSQSPSNKVTEKGKDVELRCDPISGHTALYWYRQSLGQGLEFLIYFQGNSAPDKSGLPSDRFSAERTGGSVSTLTIQRTQQEDSAVYLCVSSLWGDTQYFGPGTRLTVL.